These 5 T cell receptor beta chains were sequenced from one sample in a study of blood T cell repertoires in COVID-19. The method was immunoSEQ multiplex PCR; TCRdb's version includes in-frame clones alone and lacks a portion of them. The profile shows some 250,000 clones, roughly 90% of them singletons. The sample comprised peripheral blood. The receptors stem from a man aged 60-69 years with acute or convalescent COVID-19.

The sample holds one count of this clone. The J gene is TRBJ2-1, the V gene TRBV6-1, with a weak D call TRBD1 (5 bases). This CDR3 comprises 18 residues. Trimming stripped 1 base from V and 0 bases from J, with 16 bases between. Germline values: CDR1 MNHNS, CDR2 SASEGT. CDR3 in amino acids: CASSEEFGYRSSYNEQFF. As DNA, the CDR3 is TGTGCCAGCAGTGAAGAATTTGGCTACAGGAGCTCCTACAATGAGCAGTTCTTC.

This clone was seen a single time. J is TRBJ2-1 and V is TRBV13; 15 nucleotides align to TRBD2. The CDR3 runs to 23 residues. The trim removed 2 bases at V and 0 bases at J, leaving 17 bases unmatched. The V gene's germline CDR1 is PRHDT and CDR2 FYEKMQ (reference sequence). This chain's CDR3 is CASSLRQFEGLAGGSSSYNEQFF. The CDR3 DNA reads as TGTGCCAGCAGCTTAAGGCAGTTTGAGGGACTAGCGGGAGGTTCAAGCTCCTACAATGAGCAGTTCTTC.

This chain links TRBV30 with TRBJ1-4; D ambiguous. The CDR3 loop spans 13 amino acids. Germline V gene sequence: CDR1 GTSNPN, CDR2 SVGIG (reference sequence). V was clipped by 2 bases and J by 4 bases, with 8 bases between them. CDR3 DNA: TGTGCCTGGAGTAAGAGATTTAATGAAAAACTGTTTTTT. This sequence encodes CAWSKRFNEKLFF.

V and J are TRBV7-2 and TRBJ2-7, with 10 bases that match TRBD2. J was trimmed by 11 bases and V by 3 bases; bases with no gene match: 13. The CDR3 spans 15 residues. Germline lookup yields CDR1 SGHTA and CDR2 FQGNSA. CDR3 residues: CASSFNRRAGGPEYF. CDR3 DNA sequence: TGTGCCAGCAGCTTTAATAGGCGAGCGGGAGGGCCGGAGTACTTC.

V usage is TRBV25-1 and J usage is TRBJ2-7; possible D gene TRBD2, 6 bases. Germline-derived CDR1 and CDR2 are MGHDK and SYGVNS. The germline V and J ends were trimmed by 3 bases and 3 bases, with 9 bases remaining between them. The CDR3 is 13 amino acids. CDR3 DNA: TGTGCCAGCAGTGACTCGGGGGACTACGAGCAGTACTTC. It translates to CASSDSGDYEQYF.